The 19 T cell receptor beta chains below all came from one sample that was sequenced in a study of T cells in Graves' hyperthyroidism and ophthalmopathy. The CDR3 regions of TCR beta were amplified from RNA transcripts. The primer set for the first-round RT-PCR of the TCR CDR3 was HTBI. MiXCR was run by TCRdb on the multiplex PCR reads, yielding one entry per CDR3 protein. This table holds 600,000 to 850,000 distinct CDR3 sequences, around 19% found once. Source material: blood. These receptors were obtained from a woman in her fifties or sixties with Graves' hyperthyroidism that later progressed to Graves' ophthalmopathy.

This chain connects TRBV20-1 to TRBJ2-2; D is unclear. Germline values: CDR1 DFQATT, CDR2 SNEGSKA (reference sequence). The ends were cut back, 6 bases at V and 1 base at J, with 15 bases in the middle. CDR3 length: 15 amino acids. This CDR3 is CSAISAIRNTGELFF. In nucleotides, the CDR3 is TGCAGTGCCATCAGCGCCATAAGGAACACCGGGGAGCTGTTTTTT.

This chain uses TRBV20-1 with TRBJ1-2, with TRBD1 matching 8 bases. Germline-derived CDR1 and CDR2 are DFQATT and SNEGSKA (reference sequence). V lost 0 bases, J lost 5 bases, and 11 bases stayed unmatched. The CDR3 runs to 16 residues. The CDR3 loop is CSARETFPGGGYGYTF. CDR3 DNA: TGCAGTGCTAGAGAGACATTTCCAGGGGGCGGATATGGCTACACCTTC.

In this sample, this clonotype turned up a few times. The chain couples TRBV9 to TRBJ2-3, with D perhaps matching TRBD2 (5 bases). The CDR3 totals 13 residues. Per the germline V gene, CDR1 is SGDLS and CDR2 is YYNGEE. V lost 3 bases to trimming and J lost 10 bases, with 15 bases between them. CDR3 amino acids: CASSGPRLASQYF. DNA for the CDR3: TGTGCCAGCAGCGGGCCCCGGCTAGCTTCGCAGTATTTT.

This clonotype occurred once. This chain uses TRBV5-1 with TRBJ1-4; D is unclear. The CDR3 runs 15 residues. V was shortened by 5 bases and J by 2 bases, with 13 bases between the two germline ends. Germline CDR1 SGHRS, CDR2 YFSETQ. CDR3 coding DNA: TGCGCCAGCAGTTGGCTGGAGTCGACTAATGAAAAACTGTTTTTT. Its protein is CASSWLESTNEKLFF.

This clonotype was picked up many times. The chain links TRBV27 to TRBJ1-1; perhaps TRBD1 as D (5 bases). The CDR3 is 14 residues long. Trimming stripped 3 bases from V and 1 base from J, with 9 bases between. Germline CDR1 reads MNHEY; CDR2 reads SMNVEV (reference sequence). CDR3 in amino acids: CASSFYQGNTEAFF. CDR3 DNA: TGTGCCAGCAGTTTCTACCAGGGGAACACTGAAGCTTTCTTT.

The rearrangement joins TRBV7-9 to TRBJ2-5; D ambiguous. Trimming left V 2 bases short and J 11 bases short, with 9 bases between. CDR1 is SEHNR, CDR2 FQNEAQ, per germline (reference sequence). This CDR3 comprises 11 residues. CDR3 sequence (DNA): TGTGCCAGCAGCTTATCGAGGCTACAGTACTTC. This gives the protein CASSLSRLQYF.

This clonotype was recorded a few times. The chain uses TRBV5-1 and TRBJ2-6; D unclear. Germline V lookup: CDR1 SGHRS, CDR2 YFSETQ. Trimming shortened V by 4 bases and J by 1 base, and 12 bases separated the two germline ends. This CDR3 is 16 amino acids long. CDR3 DNA sequence: TGCGCCAGCAGCGGGGTTATGGGATCTGGGGCCAACGTCCTGACTTTC. Residues: CASSGVMGSGANVLTF.

The chain links TRBV19 to TRBJ2-3; D gene unclear. This CDR3 contains 13 residues. Trimming pared 4 bases from V and 1 base from J, leaving 6 bases between. The germline CDR1 and CDR2 sequences are LNHDA and SQIVND (reference sequence). The CDR3 bases are TGTGCCAGTAGTACCTCTGGCACAGATACGCAGTATTTT. It is translated as CASSTSGTDTQYF. Full variable domain (outside the CDR3, taken from reference TRBV19 and TRBJ2-3): DGGITQSPKYLFRKEGQNVTLSCEQNLNHDAMYWYRQDPGQGLRLIYYSQIVNDFQKGDIAEGYSVSREKKESFPLTVTSAQKNPTAFYLCASSTSGTDTQYFGPGTRLTVL.

The V and J genes are TRBV7-9 and TRBJ2-5; the match to TRBD2 covers 9 bases. Losses at the gene ends were 5 bases for V and 4 bases for J; bases not matched to a gene: 20. Germline assignment: CDR1 SEHNR and CDR2 FQNEAQ (reference sequence). This CDR3 region has 19 residues. The CDR3 protein is CASSPPPLGGGAWLETQYF. The CDR3 DNA reads as TGTGCCAGCAGCCCACCCCCCCTTGGCGGGGGGGCCTGGTTAGAGACCCAGTACTTC.

The table lists this clonotype with a few counts. The genes are TRBV7-8 and TRBJ2-5; 12 bases fit TRBD2. CDR1 is SGHVS, CDR2 FQNEAQ, per germline. Losses at the gene ends were 1 base for V and 1 base for J; bases not matched to a gene: 7. The CDR3 consists of 18 residues. The CDR3 region has the DNA TGTGCCAGCAGCTTAGGGGGTCTAGCGGGGGGGATCCAAGAGACCCAGTACTTC. Translation gives CASSLGGLAGGIQETQYF.

This clonotype turned up a few times. This sequence joins TRBV20-1 and TRBJ1-1, with D possibly being TRBD1 (6 bases). Germline assignment: CDR1 DFQATT and CDR2 SNEGSKA (reference sequence). This CDR3 is built from 13 residues. V was trimmed by 3 bases and J by 3 bases, leaving 11 bases between them. The chain's CDR3 is CSASGTQHTEAFF. The CDR3 nucleotides read TGCAGTGCTAGTGGGACACAACACACTGAAGCTTTCTTT.

This clonotype was seen more than once but under ten times. The V and J genes are TRBV29-1 and TRBJ1-2, with D uncertain. Germline lookup yields CDR1 SQVTM and CDR2 ANQGSEA. The CDR3 runs 10 residues. Trimming took 3 bases from V and 3 from J, leaving 2 bases between them. This CDR3 is CSVEDYGYTF. The CDR3 DNA sequence: TGCAGCGTTGAGGACTATGGCTACACCTTC.

This chain joins TRBV4-3 and TRBJ2-3; 8 bases fit TRBD2. J was trimmed by 3 bases and V by 0 bases; bases with no gene match: 8. The CDR3 is 17 amino acids. Germline assignment: CDR1 LGHNA and CDR2 YSLEER. The CDR3 DNA reads TGCGCCAGCAGCCAAGACCCTCAAGAGCGGGGGACAGATACGCAGTATTTT. This gives the protein CASSQDPQERGTDTQYF.

This clonotype was detected a few times. V gene TRBV12-3 or TRBV12-4 combines with J gene TRBJ2-2; a possible D gene is TRBD1 (5 bases). The CDR3 is 14 amino acids. V was trimmed by 6 bases and J by 1 base, leaving 9 bases between them. The CDR3 DNA follows: TGTGCCAGCAGGGTCACAGGGAACACCGGGGAGCTGTTTTTT. It translates to CASRVTGNTGELFF.

There are many counts of this clonotype. The chain has TRBV7-3 and TRBJ2-1, with TRBD2 matching over 14 bases. CDR3 length: 16 residues. The V gene end was trimmed by 4 bases and the J gene end by 9 bases; junction bases not matched to a gene: 8. Germline V gene sequence: CDR1 SGHTA, CDR2 FQGTGA. The CDR3 region is CASSSRLAGGLGEQFF. The CDR3 DNA reads as TGTGCCAGCAGCTCACGACTAGCGGGGGGGCTGGGTGAGCAGTTCTTC.

This clonotype was observed many times. The chain couples TRBV5-1 to TRBJ2-5; D might be TRBD1 or TRBD2, each matching 5 bases. Germline loops: CDR1 SGHRS, CDR2 YFSETQ. This CDR3 spans 15 amino acids. Trimming left V 4 bases short and J 5 bases short, with 18 bases between. Here the CDR3 reads CASSKTVTEGETQYF. The DNA for the CDR3 is TGCGCCAGCAGCAAAACGGTCACCGAGGGGGAGACCCAGTACTTC.

The chain joins TRBV2 to TRBJ1-2; D may be TRBD1 (6 bases). Germline lookup yields CDR1 SNHLY and CDR2 FYNNEI. V lost 6 bases and J lost 4, with 15 bases in between. This CDR3 spans 14 amino acids. Here the CDR3 DNA reads TGTGCCAGCAGCGCCGGACAGCTAACCTATGGCTACACCTTC. Protein product: CASSAGQLTYGYTF.

This clonotype was picked up many times. CDR3 sequence reads: CASTQDIFYEQYF. CDR3 nucleotides: TGTGCCAGCACCCAAGACATCTTCTACGAGCAGTACTTC. The chain is built from TRBV5-5 and TRBJ2-7, with no clear D. The CDR3 covers 13 residues. Germline V gives CDR1 SGHKS, CDR2 YYEKEE (reference sequence). Trimming left V 6 bases short and J 3 bases short, with 13 bases between.

The V call is TRBV19, the J call TRBJ2-1, with a weak D call TRBD2 (6 bases). The V end lost 6 bases, the J end lost 5 bases, and 17 bases lay between the germline ends. Per germline, CDR1 LNHDA and CDR2 SQIVND (reference sequence). The CDR3 contains 15 residues. The DNA of the CDR3 is TGTGCCAGTAGAATCAGGGCTAGCGTTCACAATGAGCAGTTCTTC. This codes for CASRIRASVHNEQFF.